This entry lists 18 T cell receptor beta chains sequenced from one sample in a study of T cell clones after liver transplantation. The antigens of these receptors remain unknown. TCRdb's copy holds only in-frame clones and misses some; the assay was immunoSEQ multiplex PCR. The repertoire consists of approximately 3,000 clones, with 20% to 25% occurring once and the leading ten covering 15% to 19%. Alloreactive TCRbeta sequences came from sequencing proliferating CFSE-low cells in the MLR. Sequenced: CD4+ T cells from PBMCs cultured with third-party cells. All receptors derive from a human patient who received a liver transplant. Part of the T cells may come from the graft donor.

The chain carries TRBV15 and TRBJ1-5; TRBD1 matches 9 bases. V trimming: 3 bases; J trimming: 4 bases; junction bases outside the gene matches: 7. The CDR3 loop spans 16 amino acids. The germline CDR1 and CDR2 sequences are LNHNV and YYDKDF (reference sequence). The CDR3 region is CATSRADRGINQPQHF. The DNA of the CDR3 is TGTGCCACCAGCAGGGCGGACAGGGGCATTAATCAGCCCCAGCATTTT.

This clone was detected a few times. The genes are TRBV29-1 and TRBJ2-1; 11 positions agree with TRBD1. CDR1 is SQVTM, CDR2 ANQGSEA, per germline. The junction had 7 bases not matched to a gene; V was cut back by 3 bases and J by 9 bases. The CDR3 runs to 14 residues. CDR3 DNA sequence: TGCAGCGTTGATGGACAGGGGGCTTGGGTTGAGCAGTTCTTC. Encoded protein: CSVDGQGAWVEQFF.

By share of the sample, this clone is medium-sized. This rearrangement joins TRBV27 to TRBJ1-1, with 7 bases that match TRBD1. V lost 4 bases, J lost 2 bases, and 10 bases stayed unmatched. The CDR3 has 16 amino acids. Per the germline V gene, CDR1 is MNHEY and CDR2 is SMNVEV (reference sequence). As DNA, the CDR3 is TGTGCCAGCAGTTACAGGGGCCTCTCTTTCAACACTGAAGCTTTCTTT. Its protein product is CASSYRGLSFNTEAFF.

By proportion, this clone is large. This chain uses TRBV29-1 with TRBJ1-3; D is ambiguous. V was pared by 8 bases and J by 0 bases, with 11 bases between. This CDR3 is built from 13 residues. Germline assignment: CDR1 SQVTM and CDR2 ANQGSEA. The CDR3 spells CSFTESSGNTIYF. For the CDR3, the DNA is TGCAGCTTCACCGAGAGCTCTGGAAACACCATATATTTT.

This clone has only a few counts. The chain combines TRBV28 with TRBJ2-2; perhaps TRBD2 as D (5 bases). This CDR3 region has 14 residues. Germline CDR1 is MDHEN and CDR2 is SYDVKM. V lost 11 bases and J lost 2, with 15 bases in between. The CDR3 is CAERGRSNTGELFF. The CDR3 DNA follows: TGTGCCGAAAGAGGGCGGAGTAACACCGGGGAGCTGTTTTTT.

Comments on this clone: A much larger clonotype is one base distant, so this may be a read error. The V call is TRBV29-1, the J call TRBJ2-7, with 9 bases aligning to TRBD2. V was pared by 7 bases and J by 7 bases, with 11 bases of the junction left unmatched. Germline assignment: CDR1 SQVTM and CDR2 ANQGSEA. This CDR3 region has 13 residues. The CDR3 is CSAGLALSNEQYF. The DNA for the CDR3 is TGCAGCGCGGGACTAGCATTGAGCAATGAGCAGTACTTC.

Here the CDR3 DNA reads TGTGCCAGCCAGACAGGGACGAACACCGGGGAGCTGTTTTTT. Protein product: CASQTGTNTGELFF. The V and J genes are TRBV7-9 and TRBJ2-2; 7 nucleotides match TRBD1. Germline values: CDR1 SEHNR, CDR2 FQNEAQ (reference sequence). The CDR3 is 14 residues long. Trimming removed 8 bases from V and 0 bases from J; junction bases left unmatched: 3.

This clone came up a few times. The CDR3 DNA reads TGTGCCAGCTCACCGGGGTTGGACCAGCCCCAGCATTTT. It is translated as CASSPGLDQPQHF. V is TRBV18 and J is TRBJ1-5; D not certain. The CDR3 is made up of 13 amino acids. The V gene lost 3 bases and the J gene lost 7 bases, with 10 bases spanning the gap. CDR1 KGHSH and CDR2 LQKENI come from the germline V gene. Full variable domain (outside the CDR3, taken from reference TRBV18 and TRBJ1-5): NAGVMQNPRHLVRRRGQEARLRCSPMKGHSHVYWYRQLPEEGLKFMVYLQKENIIDESGMPKERFSAEFPKEGPSILRIQQVVRGDSAAYFCASSPGLDQPQHFGDGTRLSIL.

This clone has more than one count but fewer than ten. Sequence at one end of the junction differs from germline and may be a read error. The CDR3 sequence: CASSQEKTAGYNEQFF. The CDR3 bases are TGTGCCAGCAGCCAAGAAAAGACCGCCGGCTACAATGAGCAGTTCTTC. V gene TRBV4-1 combines with J gene TRBJ2-1; no reliable D call. CDR1 MGHRA and CDR2 YSYEKL come from the germline V gene. The CDR3 loop spans 16 amino acids.

This clone is labeled as medium-sized (0.01 to 0.1%). This rearrangement joins TRBV5-1 to TRBJ1-2; D remains unclear. Trimming stripped 0 bases from V and 4 bases from J, with 7 bases between. This CDR3 has 13 amino acids. Germline CDR1 reads SGHRS; CDR2 reads YFSETQ. CDR3 sequence reads: CASSLVTSYGYTF. Written as DNA, the CDR3 is TGCGCCAGCAGCTTGGTGACAAGCTATGGCTACACCTTC.

This clone was recorded a few times. The chain combines TRBV7-9 with TRBJ2-5; 7 bases line up with TRBD1. The germline CDR1 and CDR2 sequences are SEHNR and FQNEAQ (reference sequence). The CDR3 is 15 amino acids. V trimming: 5 bases; J trimming: 4 bases; junction bases outside the gene matches: 10. DNA of the CDR3: TGTGCCAGCAGCGCTGCCGAACGACAGGGAGAGACCCAGTACTTC. It encodes CASSAAERQGETQYF.

This clone was picked up a small number of times. This sample also contains other DNA sequences that code for the same CDR3. The chain couples TRBV18 to TRBJ1-1; D remains unclear. V gave up 1 base and J gave up 5 bases, with 5 bases separating them. Germline V gives CDR1 KGHSH, CDR2 LQKENI. This CDR3 has 12 amino acids. CDR3 amino acids: CASSPQGTEAFF. The CDR3 coding sequence is TGTGCCAGCTCACCACAGGGAACTGAAGCTTTCTTT. Filled out from reference TRBV18 and TRBJ1-1, the complete variable domain reads NAGVMQNPRHLVRRRGQEARLRCSPMKGHSHVYWYRQLPEEGLKFMVYLQKENIIDESGMPKERFSAEFPKEGPSILRIQQVVRGDSAAYFCASSPQGTEAFFGQGTRLTVV.

This rearrangement joins TRBV12-5 to TRBJ1-4; D call uncertain. The CDR3 spans 12 residues. Germline loops: CDR1 LGHNT, CDR2 FRNRAP. V shed 1 base and J shed 7 bases, with 4 bases lying between them. CDR3 nucleotide sequence: TGTGCTAGTGGTTTGGACCTTGAAAAACTGTTTTTT. It encodes CASGLDLEKLFF.

This chain joins TRBV28 and TRBJ1-4, with a weak D call TRBD1 (6 bases). This CDR3 comprises 14 residues. CDR1 is MDHEN and CDR2 is SYDVKM in the germline V gene. The V gene lost 8 bases and the J gene lost 5 bases, with 15 bases spanning the gap. CDR3 protein: CASHGGALNEKLFF. In nucleotides, the CDR3 is TGTGCCAGCCATGGGGGGGCCCTCAATGAAAAACTGTTTTTT. Full variable domain (remainder filled in from reference TRBV28 and TRBJ1-4): DVKVTQSSRYLVKRTGEKVFLECVQDMDHENMFWYRQDPGLGLRLIYFSYDVKMKEKGDIPEGYSVSREKKERFSLILESASTNQTSMYLCASHGGALNEKLFFGSGTQLSVL.

By frequency in the sample, this clone is large. The chain carries TRBV5-6 and TRBJ1-2; 8 nucleotides agree with TRBD1. The trim removed 4 bases at V and 4 bases at J, leaving 3 bases unmatched. CDR1 is SGHDT and CDR2 is YYEEEE in the germline V gene. The CDR3 loop spans 13 amino acids. Here the CDR3 reads CASSAGTGYGYTF. CDR3 nucleotide sequence: TGTGCCAGCAGCGCGGGGACAGGCTATGGCTACACCTTC.

The rearrangement joins TRBV19 to TRBJ2-7; 7 nucleotides align to TRBD2. This CDR3 has 15 amino acids. Germline loops: CDR1 LNHDA, CDR2 SQIVND (reference sequence). The ends lost 6 bases at V and 3 bases at J; junction bases unmatched: 11. CDR3 loop: CASSTWEAGIYEQYF. CDR3 DNA sequence: TGTGCCAGTAGCACCTGGGAAGCGGGGATCTACGAGCAGTACTTC.

This clone was recorded a few times. The chain joins TRBV11-1 to TRBJ1-2, with D possibly being TRBD1 (5 bases). The germline V and J ends were trimmed by 5 bases and 7 bases, with 17 bases remaining between them. The CDR3 is made up of 14 amino acids. CDR1 and CDR2 (germline): SGHAT, FQDESV (reference sequence). The CDR3: CASSRAQGRGGYTF. The CDR3 bases are TGTGCCAGCAGCCGAGCTCAGGGACGGGGTGGCTACACCTTC.

By share of the sample, this clone is hyperexpanded. The sample has other DNA sequences that encode this CDR3 too. V gene TRBV5-1 combines with J gene TRBJ1-5, with 10 bases matching TRBD1. Germline values: CDR1 SGHRS, CDR2 YFSETQ. V was clipped by 4 bases and J by 7 bases; unmatched bases: 5. This CDR3 contains 14 residues. DNA of the CDR3: TGCGCCAGCAGCGCAGGGACAGGGGAACAGCCCCAGCATTTT. This translates into CASSAGTGEQPQHF.